These 24 T cell receptor beta chains share one sample of origin, sequenced in a study of T-cell reconstitution after alpha-beta-depleted transplantation in children. This sample's TCRbeta library carried unique molecular identifier barcodes. Each CDR3 protein is one row after TCRdb ran MiXCR on the PCR reads. Of about 350,000 distinct CDR3 sequences detected, 13% appear once; the ten largest clones hold 3.5% to 4.5%. The source material was PBMCs, sampled from the stem cell graft. The receptors derive from a human donor who donated a stem cell graft to a child with Fanconi anemia.

This clonotype was recorded at least ten times. The chain is built from TRBV11-3 and TRBJ2-1; TRBD1 matches 7 bases. The CDR3 contains 12 residues. CDR1 and CDR2 from the germline V gene are SGHNT and YENEEA. The V segment lost 5 bases and the J segment 13 bases; nucleotides outside the gene matches: 8. CDR3 DNA: TGTGCCAGCAGCCCAAACCGGGACAGACAGTTCTTC. Its translation is CASSPNRDRQFF. The variable domain in full, with the rest retrieved from reference TRBV11-3 and TRBJ2-1, is EAGVVQSPRYKIIEKKQPVAFWCNPISGHNTLYWYLQNLGQGPELLIRYENEEAVDDSQLPKDRFSAERLKGVDSTLKIQPAELGDSAVYLCASSPNRDRQFFGPGTRLTVL.

The gene calls are TRBV19 and TRBJ2-7; D gene ambiguous. Trimming removed 6 bases from V and 7 bases from J, with 13 bases in between. Germline V gene sequence: CDR1 LNHDA, CDR2 SQIVND (reference sequence). The CDR3 length is 12 residues. Written as DNA, the CDR3 is TGTGCCAGTAGCGACACCATTGGGGAGCAGTACTTC. Its translation: CASSDTIGEQYF.

There are many counts of this clonotype. This rearrangement joins TRBV29-1 to TRBJ2-5; no definite D call. In germline, CDR1 is SQVTM, CDR2 ANQGSEA. Trimming took 3 bases from V and 3 from J, leaving 8 bases between them. The CDR3 is 12 amino acids. CDR3 nucleotide sequence: TGCAGCGTTGAGGCCGTCGAAGAGACCCAGTACTTC. It is translated as CSVEAVEETQYF.

This clonotype came up a few times. The V call is TRBV12-3 or TRBV12-4, the J call TRBJ1-4, with D uncertain. The CDR3 sequence is 14 residues long. Trimming took off 3 bases at V and 6 bases at J, with 11 bases between the two ends. The CDR3 DNA is TGTGCCAGCAGTTTTAAGCTAGCAGATGAAAAACTGTTTTTT. Protein product: CASSFKLADEKLFF.

To note about this clonotype: A clone one base away is much larger, so this may be a read error. This is likely a read error, given that the CDR3 carries no conserved phenylalanine or tryptophan at its end. The rearrangement links TRBV28 to TRBJ2-1, with no clear D. Germline V gene sequence: CDR1 MDHEN, CDR2 SYDVKM. The V end lost 1 base, the J end lost 4 bases, and 8 bases lay between the germline ends. The CDR3 is 14 amino acids. The CDR3, as DNA: TGTGCCAGCAGTTTATATACAATTTACAATGAGCAGTTCTGC. This gives the protein CASSLYTIYNEQFC.

The chain carries TRBV5-5 and TRBJ1-2; no definite D call. This CDR3 comprises 14 residues. Germline CDR1 is SGHKS and CDR2 is YYEKEE (reference sequence). Trimming removed 0 bases from V and 5 bases from J, with 11 bases in between. The CDR3 reads CASSLGRTDYGYTF. The CDR3 DNA is TGTGCCAGCAGCTTGGGTCGAACGGATTATGGCTACACCTTC.

This clonotype was observed many times. The V gene is TRBV10-3, the J gene TRBJ1-1, with a weak D call TRBD1 (6 bases). CDR1 and CDR2 (germline): ENHRY, SYGVKD. Deletions cut 3 bases from V and 6 bases from J, with 14 bases between. This CDR3 is 14 amino acids long. The CDR3 region is CAISESGAGAEAFF. CDR3 DNA sequence: TGTGCCATCAGTGAATCAGGGGCTGGGGCTGAAGCTTTCTTT.

This chain connects TRBV20-1 to TRBJ2-3; no clear D gene. The CDR3 extends over 13 amino acids. V lost 0 bases to trimming and J lost 5 bases, with 9 bases between them. CDR1 DFQATT and CDR2 SNEGSKA come from the germline V gene (reference sequence). The CDR3 DNA reads TGCAGTGCTAGAGACGACTCGGGAGATACGCAGTATTTT. It is translated as CSARDDSGDTQYF.

This clonotype was recorded at least ten times. The chain carries TRBV7-2 and TRBJ2-4, with D perhaps matching TRBD2 (5 bases). The CDR3 length is 16 residues. CDR1 SGHTA and CDR2 FQGNSA come from the germline V gene. V lost 3 bases to trimming and J lost 0 bases, with 12 bases between them. CDR3 in DNA: TGTGCCAGCAGCTTCGCGGGTTCCGGAGCCAAAAACATTCAGTACTTC. This encodes CASSFAGSGAKNIQYF. The entire variable domain, with the rest obtained from reference TRBV7-2 and TRBJ2-4, is as follows: GAGVSQSPSNKVTEKGKDVELRCDPISGHTALYWYRQSLGQGLEFLIYFQGNSAPDKSGLPSDRFSAERTGGSVSTLTIQRTQQEDSAVYLCASSFAGSGAKNIQYFGAGTRLSVL.

The chain recombines TRBV5-1 with TRBJ1-2; TRBD1 matches 8 bases. Germline CDR1 and CDR2: SGHRS and YFSETQ. The CDR3 is made up of 15 amino acids. The J segment lost 1 base and the V segment lost 5 bases, leaving 7 bases of the junction unmatched. DNA for the CDR3: TGCGCCAGCAGTCCGCAGGGGGCGCGTAACTATGGCTACACCTTC. This sequence encodes CASSPQGARNYGYTF.

This clonotype occurred a few times. The rearrangement links TRBV2 to TRBJ1-6; D unresolved. The germline V and J ends were trimmed by 5 bases and 10 bases, with 12 bases remaining between them. CDR1 and CDR2 from the germline V gene are SNHLY and FYNNEI. The CDR3 is made up of 13 amino acids. For the CDR3, the DNA is TGTGCCAGCAGTCCAGGACGGGAGTCACCCCTCCACTTT. Its translation: CASSPGRESPLHF.

This chain uses TRBV4-3 with TRBJ2-3, with TRBD2 identical over 8 bases. The CDR3 sequence is 17 residues long. Germline V gene lookup returns CDR1 LGHNA and CDR2 YSLEER. V shed 4 bases and J 1 base; nucleotides not matched to a gene: 10. The CDR3 spells CASSPQGSLAGTDTQYF. CDR3 nucleotide sequence: TGCGCCAGCAGCCCTCAAGGCTCACTAGCGGGCACAGATACGCAGTATTTT.

This clonotype showed up just a few times. This chain connects TRBV6-4 to TRBJ1-6, with D unclear. The CDR3 is 15 amino acids. Germline loops: CDR1 MRHNA, CDR2 SNTAGT. V lost 4 bases and J 8 bases, leaving 15 bases between the germline ends. The DNA of the CDR3 is TGTGCCAGCAGTGCGTTTTCCAACGCGGATTCACCCCTCCACTTT. Its protein product is CASSAFSNADSPLHF.

This clonotype was seen a single time. An end of the junction does not agree with germline; a read error may underlie this. The chain recombines TRBV6-1 with TRBJ2-7, with D tentatively TRBD2 (6 bases). There are 14 residues in the CDR3. The germline V gene has CDR1 MNHNS and CDR2 SASEGT. CDR3 amino acids: CANSKGGAASEQYF. CDR3 coding DNA: TGTGCCAACAGTAAAGGAGGGGCGGCCTCCGAGCAGTACTTC.

This sequence joins TRBV7-9 and TRBJ1-1; no definite D call. Germline values: CDR1 SEHNR, CDR2 FQNEAQ (reference sequence). The CDR3 loop spans 14 amino acids. V was pared by 3 bases and J by 4 bases, with 12 bases between. CDR3 protein: CASSFGLGSTEAFF. The CDR3 bases are TGTGCCAGCAGCTTCGGGTTAGGGAGCACTGAAGCTTTCTTT.

Only a few counts were recorded for this clonotype. The CDR3 bases are TGTGCCAGCAGCCAAGGCCGGGGGGAATATGGCTACACCTTC. Residues: CASSQGRGEYGYTF. The chain employs TRBV3-1 and TRBJ1-2, with D perhaps TRBD1 (5 bases). From germline, CDR1 is LGHDT and CDR2 YNNKEL (reference sequence). V shed 1 base and J shed 5 bases, with 11 bases lying between them. The CDR3 has 14 residues.

The chain has TRBV6-1 and TRBJ2-1, with a tentative D call TRBD2 (6 bases). The CDR3 spans 16 residues. Germline V gene lookup returns CDR1 MNHNS and CDR2 SASEGT. Trimming removed 5 bases at V and 7 bases at J, with 21 bases between. CDR3 sequence: CASSHEGRRVRNEQFF. The CDR3 coding sequence is TGTGCCAGCAGTCATGAGGGGCGGAGGGTAAGAAATGAGCAGTTCTTC.

The V gene is TRBV5-1, the J gene TRBJ2-7; possibly TRBD1 for D (6 bases). Germline values: CDR1 SGHRS, CDR2 YFSETQ. The CDR3 loop spans 14 amino acids. The V end was cut by 3 bases, the J end by 2 bases, with 12 bases between. In nucleotides, the CDR3 is TGCGCCAGCAGCTCCGCGACAGGTACCTACGAGCAGTACTTC. Amino acid sequence: CASSSATGTYEQYF.

V and J are TRBV5-1 and TRBJ2-2; no reliable D call. Trimming removed 1 base from V and 3 bases from J, with 10 bases in between. The CDR3 sequence is 15 residues long. Germline V gene lookup returns CDR1 SGHRS and CDR2 YFSETQ. The CDR3 DNA follows: TGCGCCAGCAGCTTGAGCCCAGCTCACACCGGGGAGCTGTTTTTT. This gives the protein CASSLSPAHTGELFF.

The genes are TRBV4-3 and TRBJ2-1, with D possibly TRBD1 on 6 matching bases. Germline V CDR1 and CDR2: LGHNA, YSLEER. The ends were cut back, 4 bases at V and 7 bases at J, with 17 bases in the middle. The CDR3 extends over 15 amino acids. CDR3 loop: CASSLERTASNEQFF. CDR3 coding DNA: TGCGCCAGCAGCCTGGAAAGGACAGCGAGTAATGAGCAGTTCTTC.

This clonotype has more than one count but fewer than ten. The chain joins TRBV7-9 to TRBJ2-3; D might be TRBD1 (5 bases). With 2 bases removed from V and 2 bases from J, the gap between germline ends came to 11 bases. Germline CDR1 is SEHNR and CDR2 is FQNEAQ (reference sequence). The CDR3 has 15 residues. CDR3 bases: TGTGCCAGCAGCTTACATACAGGATACACAGATACGCAGTATTTT. Its translation: CASSLHTGYTDTQYF. Using reference TRBV7-9 and TRBJ2-3 for the parts outside the CDR3, the full variable domain is DTGVSQNPRHKITKRGQNVTFRCDPISEHNRLYWYRQTLGQGPEFLTYFQNEAQLEKSRLLSDRFSAERPKGSFSTLEIQRTEQGDSAMYLCASSLHTGYTDTQYFGPGTRLTVL.

J is TRBJ2-3 and V is TRBV4-3, with D perhaps matching TRBD2 (6 bases). The CDR3 length is 17 residues. The V end lost 10 bases, the J end lost 0 bases, and 23 bases lay between the germline ends. Germline lookup yields CDR1 LGHNA and CDR2 YSLEER. The chain's CDR3 is CAILLSGIGSSTDTQYF. The CDR3 nucleotides are TGCGCCATCCTCCTAAGCGGTATCGGGAGTAGCACAGATACGCAGTATTTT.

The CDR3 spells CSARSLAGQGETQYF. The CDR3 DNA reads as TGCAGTGCTAGATCTCTAGCGGGGCAGGGAGAGACCCAGTACTTC. The chain combines TRBV20-1 with TRBJ2-5; 9 bases fit TRBD2. The CDR3 is 15 residues long. Losses at the gene ends were 2 bases for V and 4 bases for J; bases not matched to a gene: 8. Looked up from germline, CDR1 is DFQATT and CDR2 is SNEGSKA (reference sequence).

There are a few counts of this clonotype. V is TRBV7-3 and J is TRBJ2-1, with D maybe TRBD2 (6 bases). The CDR3 is 16 residues long. V lost 1 base to trimming and J lost 1 base, with 11 bases between them. Germline CDR1 and CDR2: SGHTA and FQGTGA. In DNA, the CDR3 is TGTGCCAGCAGCTTAAATTCGGGGACTTCCTACAATGAGCAGTTCTTC. Its translation is CASSLNSGTSYNEQFF.